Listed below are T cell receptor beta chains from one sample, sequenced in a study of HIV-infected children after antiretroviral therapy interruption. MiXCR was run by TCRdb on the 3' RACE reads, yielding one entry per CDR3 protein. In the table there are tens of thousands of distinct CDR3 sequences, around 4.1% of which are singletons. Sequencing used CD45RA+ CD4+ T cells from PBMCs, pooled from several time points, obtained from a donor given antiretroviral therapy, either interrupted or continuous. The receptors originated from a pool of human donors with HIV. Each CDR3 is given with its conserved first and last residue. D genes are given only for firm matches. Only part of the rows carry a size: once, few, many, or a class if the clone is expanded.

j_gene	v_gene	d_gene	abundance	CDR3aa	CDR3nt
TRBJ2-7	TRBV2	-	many	CASSDGALTYEQYF	TGTGCCAGCAGTGATGGCGCCCTGACCTACGAGCAGTACTTC
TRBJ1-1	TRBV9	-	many	CASSEMNTEAFF	TGTGCCAGCAGCGAAATGAACACTGAAGCTTTCTTT
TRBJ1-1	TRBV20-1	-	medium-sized	CSAPQGTRNTEAFF	TGCAGTGCTCCCCAGGGGACAAGGAACACTGAAGCTTTCTTT
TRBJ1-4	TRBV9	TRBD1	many	CASSSRTGEGEKLFF	TGTGCCAGCAGCTCGAGGACAGGGGAGGGTGAAAAACTGTTTTTT
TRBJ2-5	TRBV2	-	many	CASSEQETQYF	TGTGCCAGCAGTGAACAAGAGACCCAGTACTTC
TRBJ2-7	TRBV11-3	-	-	CASSLAREITYEQYF	TGTGCCAGCAGCTTAGCTAGGGAAATTACCTACGAGCAGTACTTC
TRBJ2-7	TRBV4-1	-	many	CASSLGGVAYEQYF	TGCGCCAGCAGCCTAGGAGGGGTAGCCTACGAGCAGTACTTC
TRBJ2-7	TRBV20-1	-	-	CSAHGQTYEQYF	TGCAGTGCTCATGGACAGACCTACGAGCAGTACTTC
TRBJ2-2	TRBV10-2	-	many	CASSGRKHGDTGELFF	TGCGCCAGCAGTGGCAGAAAGCATGGGGACACCGGGGAGCTGTTTTTT
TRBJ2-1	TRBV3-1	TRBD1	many	CASSHRDRGRMEQFF	TGTGCCAGCAGCCACCGGGACAGGGGGAGAATGGAGCAGTTCTTC
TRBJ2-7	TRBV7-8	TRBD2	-	CASSPASGGLLTYEQYF	TGTGCCAGCAGCCCCGCCAGCGGGGGGCTCCTTACCTACGAGCAGTACTTC
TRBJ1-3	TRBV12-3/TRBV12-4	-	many	CASSPQTGFSGNTIYF	TGTGCCAGCAGTCCTCAGACAGGATTCTCTGGAAACACCATATATTTT
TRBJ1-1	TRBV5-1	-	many	CASSSAGAKTEAFF	TGCGCCAGCAGCTCAGCGGGAGCAAAAACTGAAGCTTTCTTT
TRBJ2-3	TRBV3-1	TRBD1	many	CASSQLRGLSTDTQYF	TGTGCCAGCAGCCAACTCAGGGGGCTGAGCACAGATACGCAGTATTTT
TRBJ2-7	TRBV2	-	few	CASSEYGRLKGGQYF	TGTGCCAGCAGTGAATATGGGCGACTGAAAGGGGGGCAGTACTTC
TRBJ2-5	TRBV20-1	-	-	CSGTPDDATQYF	TGCAGTGGGACCCCGGATGATGCGACCCAGTACTTC
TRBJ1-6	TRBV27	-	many	CASGSQVYASPLHF	TGTGCCAGCGGAAGTCAGGTATACGCTTCACCCCTCCACTTT
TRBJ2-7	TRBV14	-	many	CASSQGGPYEQYF	TGTGCCAGCAGCCAAGGGGGACCCTACGAGCAGTACTTC
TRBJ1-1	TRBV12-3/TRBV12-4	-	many	CASNLENTEAFF	TGTGCCAGCAATTTGGAGAACACTGAAGCTTTCTTT
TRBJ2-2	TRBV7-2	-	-	CASSLRGSSTGELFF	TGTGCCAGCAGCTTAAGGGGGAGCTCGACCGGGGAGCTGTTTTTT
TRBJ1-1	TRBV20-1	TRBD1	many	CSETGMNTEAFF	TGCAGTGAGACAGGGATGAACACTGAAGCTTTCTTT
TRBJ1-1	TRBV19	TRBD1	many	CASSIAGTEDTEAFF	TGTGCCAGTAGTATAGCCGGGACAGAAGACACTGAAGCTTTCTTT
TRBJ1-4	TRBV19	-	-	CASSLEGKGEKLFF	TGTGCCAGCAGTCTCGAAGGGAAGGGCGAAAAACTGTTTTTT
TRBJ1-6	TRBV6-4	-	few	CASGLGVNSPLHF	TGTGCCAGCGGCCTGGGAGTTAATTCACCCCTCCACTTT
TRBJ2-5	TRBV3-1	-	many	CASSHGGIGETQYF	TGTGCCAGCAGCCACGGAGGTATAGGAGAGACCCAGTACTTC
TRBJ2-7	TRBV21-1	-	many	CASPNQDSDGHF	TGTGCCAGCCCAAATCAAGATTCGGACGGCCACTTC
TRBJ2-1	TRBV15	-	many	CATSRGAGITYNEQFF	TGTGCCACCAGCAGAGGTGCAGGGATCACCTACAATGAGCAGTTCTTC
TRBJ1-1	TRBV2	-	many	CASSGQLNTEAFF	TGTGCCAGCAGTGGACAATTGAACACTGAAGCTTTCTTT
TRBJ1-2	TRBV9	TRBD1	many	CASSVETGAYGYTF	TGTGCCAGCAGCGTAGAAACAGGGGCCTATGGCTACACCTTC
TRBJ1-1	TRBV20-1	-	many	CSAHPTGNTEAFF	TGCAGTGCGCATCCCACAGGGAACACTGAAGCTTTCTTT
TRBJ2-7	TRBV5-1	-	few	CASSSPGDPYEQYF	TGCGCCAGCAGCTCCCCCGGCGATCCCTACGAGCAGTACTTC
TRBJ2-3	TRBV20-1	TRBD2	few	CSASIAGGSNTQYF	TGCAGTGCTTCTATAGCGGGGGGGTCGAATACGCAGTATTTT
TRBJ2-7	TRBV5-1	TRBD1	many	CASSLETGSDYEQYF	TGCGCCAGCAGCCTGGAGACAGGGAGCGACTACGAGCAGTACTTC
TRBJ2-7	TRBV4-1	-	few	CASSQSGTYSSYEQYF	TGCGCCAGCAGCCAATCCGGGACGTACTCCTCCTACGAGCAGTACTTC
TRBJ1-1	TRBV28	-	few	CASSSTQLTEAFF	TGTGCCAGCAGTTCCACCCAGCTCACTGAAGCTTTCTTT
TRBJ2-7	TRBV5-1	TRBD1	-	CASGPSDRLREQYF	TGTGCCAGCGGACCCTCGGACAGGCTACGGGAGCAGTACTTC
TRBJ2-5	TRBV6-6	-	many	CASGDAGIQDTQYF	TGTGCCAGCGGTGATGCAGGGATCCAAGACACCCAGTACTTT
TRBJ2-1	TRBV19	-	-	CASSIDLNEQFF	TGTGCCAGTAGTATAGATCTCAATGAGCAGTTCTTC
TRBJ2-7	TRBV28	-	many	CASSLPGTAVYF	TGTGCCAGCAGTCTCCCCGGGACGGCCGTGTACTTC
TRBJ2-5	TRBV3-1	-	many	CASRGVETQYF	TGTGCCAGCAGGGGGGTTGAGACCCAGTACTTC
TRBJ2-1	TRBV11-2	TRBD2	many	CASRYSLGGVFF	TGTGCCAGCAGATATTCTCTCGGGGGGGTCTTCTTC